The clone carrying this TCR beta chain was observed a few times. The antigen is undetermined. With template switching, a universal primer site was added, and the cDNA carried unique molecular identifiers. Via MiXCR, TCRdb re-called the 5' RACE reads, giving one row per CDR3 protein. Counted here are 450,000 to 600,000 distinct CDR3 sequences, 20% to 25% occurring once; the ten biggest clones make up about 0.5%. Every donor was a healthy Caucasian. The ends were cut back, 7 bases at V and 10 bases at J, with 11 bases in the middle. The CDR3 contains 11 residues. CDR1 is LGHDT, CDR2 YNNKEL, per germline (reference sequence). The data are from a study of identical twins. Study-wide points: Conclusions rested on cross-sectional statistics rather than following the same donors. Partial confounding of zero-insertion analyses by invariant MAIT and iNKT cells was possible.

This sample also belongs to another study, concerning yellow fever vaccine responses in identical twins.

The V gene is TRBV3-1, the J gene TRBJ2-1; D remains unclear. Sequencing input: CD4+ T cells sorted from blood. This receptor was identified in a woman between 18 and 29 years old in good health. CDR3 nucleotides: TGTGCCAGCATTGGTCCCGGCGAGCAGTTCTTC. Its translation is CASIGPGEQFF.